This TCR beta chain was identified during a study of blood T cells in healthy people across ages. Germline CDR1 MGHRA, CDR2 YSYEKL. The CDR3 contains 19 residues. Trimming removed 2 bases from V and 6 bases from J; junction bases left unmatched: 18. A second about 6 to 12 cycle PCR used barcoded and J-beta primers. Each CDR3 protein is one row after TCRdb ran MiXCR on the 5' RACE reads. The table records around 940,000 distinct CDR3 sequences, roughly 51% of them present only once. This clonotype has just a few counts. Isolated per sample were at least 7 million PBMCs. Per sample, at least 6 micrograms of total RNA were extracted.

This TCR derives from a woman aged 55-69 years in good health. What was sequenced was blood. The rearrangement uses TRBV4-1 and TRBJ2-1; 8 bases are a match to TRBD2. The CDR3 loop is CASSQYYLGAGEKFNEQFF. CDR3 nucleotides: TGCGCCAGCAGCCAATATTATCTGGGAGCGGGAGAAAAGTTCAATGAGCAGTTCTTC.